This entry concerns a single TCR beta chain. This entry is derived from a study of control samples from healthy donors and cancer patients. CDR1 is MNHEY and CDR2 is SVGEGT in the germline V gene. This CDR3 region has 13 residues. V dropped 2 bases and J dropped 7 bases, with 12 bases sitting between them. The table came from immunoSEQ multiplex PCR; TCRdb's copy has only in-frame clones and leaves some out. This table has 90,000 to 150,000 clones, approximately 90% appearing once. Source material: blood. This chain uses TRBV6-2 or TRBV6-3 with TRBJ2-7, with D uncertain. The sequence was collected from a woman younger than 30 in good health. The CDR3 DNA reads TGTGCCAGCAGTTACGGTCCGAAAGGGGAGCAGTACTTC. It yields the protein CASSYGPKGEQYF.